The rows below give T cell receptor beta chains drawn from one sample of a study of cytomegalovirus exposure and HLA in healthy donors. Some clones are missing from TCRdb's copy, which holds only in-frame ones; the method was immunoSEQ multiplex PCR. In the table there are about 200,000 clones, roughly 80% of which are singletons. Sequenced sample: PBMCs. These receptors all stem from a male donor in good health and CMV-seropositive. Each CDR3 is given with its conserved first and last residue. The order of the fields is D gene, clone size, J gene, V gene, CDR3 protein, CDR3 DNA. D genes are given only for firm matches. A clone size is listed for some rows: how often the clone was seen (once, few, many), or a class if it is expanded.

D: TRBD1; size: few; J: TRBJ2-5; V: TRBV19; CDR3: CASSMGQQETQYF; DNA: TGTGCCAGTAGTATGGGACAGCAAGAGACCCAGTACTTC
D: TRBD2; size: .; J: TRBJ2-7; V: TRBV27; CDR3: CASSWGGSYEQYF; DNA: TGTGCCAGCAGTTGGGGCGGGAGCTACGAGCAGTACTTC
D: TRBD2; size: .; J: TRBJ2-7; V: TRBV11-2; CDR3: CASSSLGLAASYEQYF; DNA: TGTGCCAGCAGCTCCCTCGGACTAGCGGCCTCCTACGAGCAGTACTTC
D: TRBD1; size: few; J: TRBJ2-3; V: TRBV7-3; CDR3: CASSLRGSGQGKDTQYF; DNA: TGTGCCAGCAGCTTAAGAGGGTCGGGACAGGGGAAAGATACGCAGTATTTT
D: TRBD2; size: .; J: TRBJ2-3; V: TRBV7-9; CDR3: CASSLDPAGDTDTQYF; DNA: TGTGCCAGCAGCTTAGACCCAGCGGGGGACACAGATACGCAGTATTTT
D: TRBD1; size: .; J: TRBJ2-7; V: TRBV27; CDR3: CASSFDRAYAYEQYF; DNA: TGTGCCAGCAGTTTCGACAGGGCGTATGCCTACGAGCAGTACTTC
D: .; size: .; J: TRBJ1-5; V: TRBV6-1; CDR3: CASHIQGIDQPQHF; DNA: TGTGCCAGCCATATACAGGGAATCGATCAGCCCCAGCATTTT
D: TRBD2; size: .; J: TRBJ2-5; V: TRBV7-7; CDR3: CASSLVSGGAGETQYF; DNA: TGTGCCAGCAGCTTAGTTAGCGGGGGGGCCGGAGAGACCCAGTACTTC
D: TRBD1; size: .; J: TRBJ2-4; V: TRBV19; CDR3: CASSSSGTGVTALAKNIQYF; DNA: TGTGCCAGTAGTTCCTCCGGGACAGGCGTAACCGCACTAGCCAAAAACATTCAGTACTTC
D: TRBD2; size: .; J: TRBJ2-1; V: TRBV7-2; CDR3: CASSFSGTSYNEQFF; DNA: TGTGCCAGCAGCTTTAGCGGGACTTCCTACAATGAGCAGTTCTTC
D: TRBD2; size: .; J: TRBJ2-1; V: TRBV6-5; CDR3: CASSWGGSGAMNEQFF; DNA: TGTGCCAGCAGTTGGGGAGGGAGCGGCGCGATGAATGAGCAGTTCTTC
D: .; size: few; J: TRBJ1-4; V: TRBV18; CDR3: CASSPPGRGGEKLFF; DNA: TGTGCCAGCTCACCCCCCGGTAGGGGAGGTGAAAAACTGTTTTTT
D: .; size: few; J: TRBJ2-7; V: TRBV7-9; CDR3: CASSFPPGLNTYEQYF; DNA: TGTGCCAGCAGCTTCCCCCCGGGACTTAATACCTACGAGCAGTACTTC
D: TRBD1; size: .; J: TRBJ2-4; V: TRBV4-3; CDR3: CASSQDVGTVKLAKNIQYF; DNA: TGCGCCAGCAGCCAAGACGTCGGGACAGTCAAATTAGCCAAAAACATTCAGTACTTC
D: TRBD1; size: .; J: TRBJ1-1; V: TRBV19; CDR3: CASSNRGRGTEAFF; DNA: TGTGCCAGTAGTAACAGGGGCAGGGGCACTGAAGCTTTCTTT
D: TRBD2; size: .; J: TRBJ2-2; V: TRBV2; CDR3: CASSALTSGTGGELFF; DNA: TGTGCCAGCAGTGCTCTAACTAGCGGGACCGGCGGGGAGCTGTTTTTT
D: TRBD1; size: .; J: TRBJ2-7; V: TRBV5-1; CDR3: CASGTGGNEQYF; DNA: TGCGCCAGCGGGACAGGGGGTAACGAGCAGTACTTC
D: TRBD1; size: .; J: TRBJ2-5; V: TRBV11-2; CDR3: CASSSGTVNQETQYF; DNA: TGTGCCAGCAGCTCCGGGACAGTAAACCAAGAGACCCAGTACTTC
D: .; size: .; J: TRBJ1-5; V: TRBV6-6; CDR3: CASSYSDRNNQPQHF; DNA: TGTGCCAGCAGTTACTCCGACAGGAACAATCAGCCCCAGCATTTT
D: TRBD1; size: .; J: TRBJ1-2; V: TRBV4-3; CDR3: CASSQDLTGAPWGYTF; DNA: TGCGCCAGCAGCCAAGATCTCACAGGGGCTCCCTGGGGCTACACCTTC
D: TRBD1; size: .; J: TRBJ1-1; V: TRBV29-1; CDR3: CSVAPGTGTEAFF; DNA: TGCAGCGTTGCGCCCGGGACAGGCACTGAAGCTTTCTTT
D: TRBD1; size: few; J: TRBJ2-3; V: TRBV5-8; CDR3: CASSGGQGADTQYF; DNA: TGTGCCAGCAGCGGGGGACAGGGCGCAGATACGCAGTATTTT
D: TRBD2; size: once; J: TRBJ2-1; V: TRBV4-2; CDR3: CASSVRAGGLLGDEQFF; DNA: TGTGCCAGCAGCGTCAGGGCGGGGGGGTTGTTGGGGGATGAGCAGTTCTTC
D: .; size: .; J: TRBJ2-4; V: TRBV28; CDR3: CASSLQGNIQYF; DNA: TGTGCCAGCAGTCTTCAGGGGAACATTCAGTACTTC
D: TRBD1; size: .; J: TRBJ2-7; V: TRBV7-3; CDR3: CASSYGTGDYEQYF; DNA: TGTGCCAGCAGCTATGGGACAGGGGACTACGAGCAGTACTTC
D: TRBD2; size: .; J: TRBJ2-7; V: TRBV5-1; CDR3: CASSLSGRGEQYF; DNA: TGCGCCAGCAGCTTAAGCGGGAGGGGCGAGCAGTACTTC
D: .; size: .; J: TRBJ1-1; V: TRBV5-1; CDR3: CASSLEGRGAFF; DNA: TGCGCCAGCAGCCTAGAGGGCAGGGGAGCTTTCTTT
D: TRBD1; size: .; J: TRBJ1-5; V: TRBV2; CDR3: CASSGTGVNQPQHF; DNA: TGTGCCAGCAGCGGGACAGGGGTCAATCAGCCCCAGCATTTT
D: TRBD2; size: .; J: TRBJ2-1; V: TRBV25-1; CDR3: CASSVSGSGRTDNEQFF; DNA: TGTGCCAGCAGTGTATCCGGTAGCGGGAGGACTGACAATGAGCAGTTCTTC
D: .; size: .; J: TRBJ1-3; V: TRBV6-5; CDR3: CASKDRSNTIYF; DNA: TGTGCCAGCAAAGACAGGTCTAACACCATATATTTT
D: .; size: .; J: TRBJ2-7; V: TRBV5-4; CDR3: CASSRRDASYEQYF; DNA: TGTGCCAGCAGCAGGCGGGACGCCTCCTACGAGCAGTACTTC
D: TRBD2; size: .; J: TRBJ2-5; V: TRBV4-2; CDR3: CASSPRTSGYQETQYF; DNA: TGTGCCAGCAGCCCTAGGACTAGCGGGTACCAAGAGACCCAGTACTTC
D: TRBD2; size: few; J: TRBJ2-7; V: TRBV10-3; CDR3: CAISESLASGVPLGEQYF; DNA: TGTGCCATCAGTGAGTCATTAGCTAGCGGGGTCCCCCTGGGTGAGCAGTACTTC
D: .; size: .; J: TRBJ2-5; V: TRBV20-1; CDR3: CSAKFGETQYF; DNA: TGCAGTGCTAAGTTCGGAGAGACCCAGTACTTC
D: .; size: .; J: TRBJ2-7; V: TRBV5-1; CDR3: CASSPPQGYEQYF; DNA: TGCGCCAGCAGTCCTCCACAGGGTTACGAGCAGTACTTC
D: TRBD2; size: .; J: TRBJ2-7; V: TRBV5-6; CDR3: CASTSGGVLEQYF; DNA: TGTGCCAGCACCTCGGGGGGAGTGCTCGAGCAGTACTTC
D: TRBD1; size: .; J: TRBJ2-6; V: TRBV18; CDR3: CASSPGTAFSGANVLTF; DNA: TGTGCCAGCTCACCCGGGACAGCCTTTTCTGGGGCCAACGTCCTGACTTTC
D: TRBD1; size: .; J: TRBJ1-4; V: TRBV7-2; CDR3: CASSLKGQGAANEKLFF; DNA: TGTGCCAGCAGCTTAAAGGGACAGGGGGCGGCTAATGAAAAACTGTTTTTT
D: .; size: once; J: TRBJ2-3; V: TRBV5-1; CDR3: CASSLVPGAGDTQYF; DNA: TGCGCCAGCAGCTTGGTACCGGGAGCGGGAGATACGCAGTATTTT
D: .; size: few; J: TRBJ2-1; V: TRBV2; CDR3: CASSPPGNEQFF; DNA: TGTGCCAGCAGTCCCCCGGGCAATGAGCAGTTCTTC
D: .; size: .; J: TRBJ2-5; V: TRBV2; CDR3: CASSLAETQYF; DNA: TGTGCCAGCAGCTTAGCGGAGACCCAGTACTTC